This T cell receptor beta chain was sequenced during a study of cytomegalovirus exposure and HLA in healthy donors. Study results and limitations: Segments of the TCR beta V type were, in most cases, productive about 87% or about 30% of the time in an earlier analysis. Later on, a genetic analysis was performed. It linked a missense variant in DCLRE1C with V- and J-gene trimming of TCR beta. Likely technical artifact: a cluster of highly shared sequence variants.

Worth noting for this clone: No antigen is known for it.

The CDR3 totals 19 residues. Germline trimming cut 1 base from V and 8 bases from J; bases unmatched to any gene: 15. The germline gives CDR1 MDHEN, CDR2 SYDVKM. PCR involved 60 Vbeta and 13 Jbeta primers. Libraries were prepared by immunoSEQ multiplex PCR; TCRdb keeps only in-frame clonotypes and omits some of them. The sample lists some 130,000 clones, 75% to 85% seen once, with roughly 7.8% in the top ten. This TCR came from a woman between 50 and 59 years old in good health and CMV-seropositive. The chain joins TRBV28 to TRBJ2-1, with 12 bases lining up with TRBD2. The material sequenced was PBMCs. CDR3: CASSLFPSTSGRGGHEQFF. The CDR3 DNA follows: TGTGCCAGCAGTTTATTTCCCTCGACTAGCGGGAGAGGGGGCCATGAGCAGTTCTTC.